This T cell receptor (beta chain) appears in the sequencing data of a study of T cells in localized non-small cell lung cancer. Study-wide findings and caveats: Uninvolved adjacent lung, not tumor, had the highest T cell clonality. In the blood, greater T cell density corresponded to longer overall survival.

A remark on this clone: Its specificity is unknown.

Germline CDR1 and CDR2: GTSNPN and SVGIG (reference sequence). The CDR3 runs 16 residues. Trimming took off 1 base at V and 0 bases at J, with 15 bases between the two ends. Method: immunoSEQ multiplex PCR; TCRdb's copy keeps in-frame clones and lacks some. The data show 17,000 or so clones, approximately 82% seen once. This sample comprised peripheral blood, obtained before any cancer treatment. The rearrangement uses TRBV30 and TRBJ1-1; the D gene is possibly TRBD1 (6 bases). This clonotype was obtained from a male donor older than 55 with stage III lung adenocarcinoma. This CDR3 is CAWSGGGGGMNTEAFF. The CDR3 DNA sequence: TGTGCCTGGAGTGGAGGGGGAGGCGGGATGAACACTGAAGCTTTCTTT.